Each of the 17 T cell receptor beta chains below was sequenced from the same sample in a study of T cells in tumors after PD-1 blockade. The assay was immunoSEQ multiplex PCR, and TCRdb's table has in-frame clones only and misses some. This sample has approximately 46,000 clones, with nearly 80% found just once. Sequencing used PBMCs, obtained before anti-PD-1 treatment. Every receptor here comes from a human donor with basal cell carcinoma.

This chain connects TRBV3-1 (or the pseudogene TRBV3-2) to TRBJ1-2, with 10 positions matching TRBD1. The V and J ends lost 4 bases and 4 bases, in that order; junction bases with no gene match: 3. CDR1 is LGHDT and CDR2 is YNNKEL in the germline V gene (reference sequence). The CDR3 length is 14 residues. CDR3 region: CASSPGQGVYGYTF. In nucleotides, the CDR3 is TGTGCCAGCAGCCCCGGACAGGGGGTCTATGGCTACACCTTC.

The chain has TRBV5-1 and TRBJ2-4; D is possibly TRBD1 or TRBD2 (6 bases each). The CDR3 sequence is 14 residues long. Trimming removed 0 bases at V and 6 bases at J, with 10 bases between. The germline gives CDR1 SGHRS, CDR2 YFSETQ. The CDR3 DNA reads as TGCGCCAGCAGCTTGGGGGGGGCGCGAAACATTCAGTACTTC. Its protein is CASSLGGARNIQYF. Variable domain in full (rest from reference TRBV5-1 and TRBJ2-4): KAGVTQTPRYLIKTRGQQVTLSCSPISGHRSVSWYQQTPGQGLQFLFEYFSETQRNKGNFPGRFSGRQFSNSRSEMNVSTLELGDSALYLCASSLGGARNIQYFGAGTRLSVL.

The J gene is TRBJ2-2, the V gene TRBV9, with 8 bases identical to TRBD2. After removal of 3 bases from V and 0 bases from J, the junction contained 1 base not matched to a gene. CDR3 length: 15 residues. Germline CDR1 is SGDLS and CDR2 is YYNGEE. The DNA for the CDR3 is TGTGCCAGCAGCGCGGGACTAGCGAACACCGGGGAGCTGTTTTTT. Amino acid sequence: CASSAGLANTGELFF.

The J gene is TRBJ1-1, the V gene TRBV28; TRBD1 is a possible D gene (6 bases). This CDR3 region has 12 residues. Trimming removed 2 bases from V and 5 bases from J, with 6 bases in between. Germline V gene data show CDR1 as MDHEN and CDR2 as SYDVKM. This CDR3 reads CASSLQGTEAFF. Here the CDR3 DNA reads TGTGCCAGCAGTTTACAGGGGACTGAAGCTTTCTTT.

The CDR3 reads CASSLRATEAFF. The DNA for the CDR3 is TGTGCCAGCAGCTTGAGGGCTACCGAAGCTTTCTTT. V and J are TRBV5-5 and TRBJ1-1; no firm D call. Germline-derived CDR1 and CDR2 are SGHKS and YYEKEE (reference sequence). This CDR3 region has 12 residues. The germline V and J ends were trimmed by 1 base and 8 bases, with 9 bases remaining between them.

The V call is TRBV28, the J call TRBJ1-2; unclear D gene. The germline V gene has CDR1 MDHEN and CDR2 SYDVKM. V was clipped by 2 bases and J by 7 bases, with 11 bases between them. The CDR3 spans 13 residues. CDR3 bases: TGTGCCAGCAGTTTAGAGGCAATTCGTGGCTACACCTTC. This gives the protein CASSLEAIRGYTF.

This chain connects TRBV29-1 to TRBJ1-1, with 8 bases that match TRBD1. V lost 5 bases, J lost 3 bases, and 5 bases stayed unmatched. In germline, CDR1 is SQVTM, CDR2 ANQGSEA. This CDR3 has 13 amino acids. CDR3 nucleotide sequence: TGCAGCGTTAACAGGGGGGGGGACACTGAAGCTTTCTTT. Translated, it gives CSVNRGGDTEAFF.

V and J are TRBV7-9 and TRBJ2-3; 8 bases line up with TRBD1. V trimming: 5 bases; J trimming: 0 bases; junction bases outside the gene matches: 13. The length of the CDR3 is 18 residues. Germline assignment: CDR1 SEHNR and CDR2 FQNEAQ (reference sequence). The CDR3 reads CASSPVQGARGSTDTQYF. CDR3 coding DNA: TGTGCCAGCAGCCCAGTGCAGGGGGCGAGGGGAAGCACAGATACGCAGTATTTT.

V and J are TRBV5-1 and TRBJ2-3; TRBD1 is a possible D gene (6 bases). The CDR3 length is 15 residues. Looked up from germline, CDR1 is SGHRS and CDR2 is YFSETQ. V lost 3 bases, J lost 2 bases, and 13 bases lay in between. The CDR3 nucleotides are TGCGCCAGCAGCTCCGGGACACATGACACAGATACGCAGTATTTT. It encodes CASSSGTHDTDTQYF.

This sequence joins TRBV18 and TRBJ1-5, with 12 nucleotides matching TRBD1. CDR1 is KGHSH and CDR2 is LQKENI in the germline V gene. This CDR3 has 18 residues. With 3 bases clipped from V and 6 bases from J, the junction kept 12 bases outside the gene matches. CDR3 protein: CASSPLPPGTGGIQPQHF. CDR3 sequence (DNA): TGTGCCAGCTCACCGCTACCTCCCGGGACAGGGGGCATTCAGCCCCAGCATTTT.

The V gene is TRBV7-8, the J gene TRBJ1-4; 11 nucleotides match TRBD1. Germline V gene lookup returns CDR1 SGHVS and CDR2 FQNEAQ. The CDR3 totals 16 residues. After removal of 8 bases from V and 7 bases from J, the junction contained 12 bases not matched to a gene. The DNA for the CDR3 is TGTGCCAGCCACAGGGACAGGGGGATGATTGGTGAAAAACTGTTTTTT. It translates to CASHRDRGMIGEKLFF.

This clone was seen just once. This chain uses TRBV4-2 with TRBJ2-3; 12 bases align to TRBD1. V shed 3 bases and J 4 bases; nucleotides not matched to a gene: 5. CDR3 size: 16 residues. The germline CDR1 and CDR2 sequences are LGHNA and YNFKEQ. This CDR3 is CASSQPGQGASDTQYF. CDR3 DNA sequence: TGTGCCAGCAGCCAGCCGGGACAGGGGGCCTCAGATACGCAGTATTTT.

The chain is built from TRBV6-1 and TRBJ1-1; D call uncertain. V dropped 3 bases and J dropped 6 bases, with 11 bases sitting between them. Germline assignment: CDR1 MNHNS and CDR2 SASEGT. This CDR3 contains 13 residues. In DNA, the CDR3 is TGTGCCAGCAGTGATCCCCAACCAGCTGAAGCTTTCTTT. This translates into CASSDPQPAEAFF.

The rearrangement links TRBV6-1 to TRBJ1-5; D uncertain. V shed 0 bases and J shed 2 bases, with 8 bases lying between them. The CDR3 contains 15 residues. Germline-derived CDR1 and CDR2 are MNHNS and SASEGT. The CDR3 spells CASSEASRGNQPQHF. Written as DNA, the CDR3 is TGTGCCAGCAGTGAAGCGTCACGGGGCAATCAGCCCCAGCATTTT.

CDR3 amino acids: CASSPSTRPTSSGANVLTF. The CDR3, as DNA: TGTGCCAGCAGTCCCTCGACAAGGCCGACAAGTTCTGGGGCCAACGTCCTGACTTTC. This chain connects TRBV27 to TRBJ2-6; D ambiguous. This CDR3 contains 19 residues. Germline lookup yields CDR1 MNHEY and CDR2 SMNVEV (reference sequence). With 5 bases removed from V and 1 base from J, the gap between germline ends came to 21 bases.

V usage is TRBV28 and J usage is TRBJ2-7, with D unresolved. The V gene lost 2 bases and the J gene lost 1 base, with 12 bases spanning the gap. The length of the CDR3 is 15 residues. In germline, CDR1 is MDHEN, CDR2 SYDVKM. The CDR3 loop is CASSLESSKSYEQYF. In DNA, the CDR3 is TGTGCCAGCAGTTTAGAATCCTCGAAATCCTACGAGCAGTACTTC. Full variable domain (outside the CDR3, taken from reference TRBV28 and TRBJ2-7): DVKVTQSSRYLVKRTGEKVFLECVQDMDHENMFWYRQDPGLGLRLIYFSYDVKMKEKGDIPEGYSVSREKKERFSLILESASTNQTSMYLCASSLESSKSYEQYFGPGTRLTVT.

This clone appeared a few times. V usage is TRBV7-9 and J usage is TRBJ1-4, with a weak D call TRBD1 (5 bases). The germline CDR1 and CDR2 sequences are SEHNR and FQNEAQ (reference sequence). CDR3 length equals 14 residues. V was shortened by 5 bases and J by 3 bases, with 10 bases between the two germline ends. The CDR3 loop reads CASSERGPNEKLFF. For the CDR3, the DNA is TGTGCCAGCAGCGAGAGGGGACCTAATGAAAAACTGTTTTTT. The whole variable domain, filled in from reference TRBV7-9 and TRBJ1-4, reads DTGVSQNPRHKITKRGQNVTFRCDPISEHNRLYWYRQTLGQGPEFLTYFQNEAQLEKSRLLSDRFSAERPKGSFSTLEIQRTEQGDSAMYLCASSERGPNEKLFFGSGTQLSVL.